One sample yielded the 14 T cell receptor beta chains listed below, sequenced in a study of blood T cell repertoires in COVID-19. The method was immunoSEQ multiplex PCR; TCRdb's version includes in-frame clones alone and lacks a portion of them. Of approximately 170,000 clones listed, about 90% are singletons. Sequences were obtained from PBMCs or T cells enriched from blood (not recorded which). The origin of the receptors is a woman aged 18-29 years who had recovered from COVID-19.

This chain connects TRBV19 to TRBJ2-7, with 7 positions matching TRBD1. The CDR3 totals 13 residues. V was clipped by 5 bases and J by 3 bases; unmatched bases: 4. The germline V gene has CDR1 LNHDA and CDR2 SQIVND (reference sequence). CDR3 in DNA: TGTGCCAGTAGTCGACAGGGCTACTACGAGCAGTACTTC. Translation gives CASSRQGYYEQYF.

The V gene is TRBV6-5, the J gene TRBJ1-2; D is possibly TRBD1 (6 bases). V lost 5 bases and J 0 bases, leaving 10 bases between the germline ends. In germline, CDR1 is MNHEY, CDR2 SVGAGI. This CDR3 has 14 amino acids. The CDR3 loop reads CASSPSGANYGYTF. The CDR3 nucleotides are TGTGCCAGCAGTCCGTCAGGGGCTAACTATGGCTACACCTTC.

This clone was seen a single time. The chain uses TRBV6-5 and TRBJ1-1, with TRBD1 matching 12 bases. CDR3 length equals 16 residues. Germline V CDR1 and CDR2: MNHEY, SVGAGI. With 2 bases clipped from V and 1 base from J, the junction kept 2 bases outside the gene matches. CDR3 nucleotide sequence: TGTGCCAGCAGTTACCGGGGACAGGGGGCGAACACTGAAGCTTTCTTT. Its translation is CASSYRGQGANTEAFF.

The V and J genes are TRBV3-1 (or the pseudogene TRBV3-2) and TRBJ2-3, with 7 bases aligning to TRBD2. CDR1 and CDR2 from the germline V gene are LGHDT and YNNKEL (reference sequence). The ends lost 8 bases at V and 4 bases at J; junction bases unmatched: 9. The CDR3 has 14 residues. This chain's CDR3 is CASSQRGNPDTQYF. The CDR3 DNA reads TGTGCCAGCTCTCAGCGGGGTAATCCAGATACGCAGTATTTT.

This chain joins TRBV2 and TRBJ1-5; D call uncertain. CDR3 size: 14 residues. V lost 3 bases, J lost 0 bases, and 6 bases lay in between. CDR1 and CDR2 from the germline V gene are SNHLY and FYNNEI. The CDR3 region has the DNA TGTGCCAGCAGTGATTTTAGTAGCAATCAGCCCCAGCATTTT. Translated: CASSDFSSNQPQHF.

The chain has TRBV5-1 and TRBJ2-2; D possibly corresponds to TRBD2 (5 bases). Germline CDR1 and CDR2: SGHRS and YFSETQ. Between the trimmed V and J ends, which lost 3 bases and 2 bases, there was a span of 11 bases. This CDR3 is built from 15 residues. The CDR3 DNA is TGCGCCAGCAGCTCGCCGGAGGTAAACACCGGGGAGCTGTTTTTT. Its translation: CASSSPEVNTGELFF.

The chain joins TRBV28 to TRBJ1-1; possibly TRBD1 for D (6 bases). From germline, CDR1 is MDHEN and CDR2 SYDVKM. The V and J ends lost 7 bases and 0 bases respectively, with 12 bases between them. This CDR3 contains 14 residues. The CDR3 protein is CASNPGQMNTEAFF. DNA for the CDR3: TGTGCCAGCAACCCAGGACAGATGAACACTGAAGCTTTCTTT.

The chain links TRBV15 to TRBJ2-1; a weak D match, TRBD2 (6 bases). CDR1 and CDR2 (germline): LNHNV, YYDKDF (reference sequence). CDR3 length: 12 residues. Trimming removed 5 bases from V and 6 bases from J, with 8 bases in between. Here the CDR3 DNA reads TGTGCCACCAGCGGACTAATCAATGAGCAGTTCTTC. This sequence encodes CATSGLINEQFF.

J is TRBJ1-2 and V is TRBV7-9; weak D call: TRBD1 (6 bases). V lost 1 base to trimming and J lost 7 bases, with 22 bases between them. This CDR3 contains 17 residues. CDR1 and CDR2 from the germline V gene are SEHNR and FQNEAQ (reference sequence). CDR3 nucleotide sequence: TGTGCCAGCAGCTTAGTCTTTAGCGGGGGCGACAAGTCTGGCTACACCTTC. This sequence encodes CASSLVFSGGDKSGYTF.

V and J are TRBV27 and TRBJ2-1, with 8 positions matching TRBD2. CDR1 and CDR2 from the germline V gene are MNHEY and SMNVEV (reference sequence). There are 18 residues in the CDR3. V shed 1 base and J 0 bases; nucleotides not matched to a gene: 8. The CDR3 nucleotides are TGTGCCAGCAGTTTATTTGCATTAGCGGGAAACTCCTACAATGAGCAGTTCTTC. It is translated as CASSLFALAGNSYNEQFF.

CDR3 sequence (DNA): TGTGCCAGCAGCTGCCCGGCAGGGTCCTACGAGCAGTACTTC. Residues: CASSCPAGSYEQYF. V gene TRBV6-8 combines with J gene TRBJ2-7; D might be TRBD1 (5 bases). Trimming cost V 6 bases and J 1 base, with 13 bases left between them. The CDR3 contains 14 residues. Germline V gene lookup returns CDR1 MNHGY and CDR2 SAAAGT.

The rearrangement links TRBV5-5 to TRBJ2-3, with 14 bases aligning to TRBD2. The CDR3 has 19 residues. The V gene's germline CDR1 is SGHKS and CDR2 YYEKEE (reference sequence). Trimming took 4 bases from V and 0 from J; bases not matched to a gene: 10. CDR3: CASSPRTSGGRVSTDTQYF. For the CDR3, the DNA is TGTGCCAGCAGCCCCCGGACTAGCGGGGGGAGGGTAAGCACAGATACGCAGTATTTT. The variable domain in full, completed from reference TRBV5-5 and TRBJ2-3, reads DAGVTQSPTHLIKTRGQQVTLRCSPISGHKSVSWYQQVLGQGPQFIFQYYEKEERGRGNFPDRFSARQFPNYSSELNVNALLLGDSALYLCASSPRTSGGRVSTDTQYFGPGTRLTVL.

The chain has TRBV5-1 and TRBJ2-2; D call uncertain. Between the trimmed V and J ends, which lost 4 bases and 1 base, there was a span of 8 bases. This CDR3 has 14 amino acids. Looked up from germline, CDR1 is SGHRS and CDR2 is YFSETQ. The CDR3 region is CASSGPGNTGELFF. In DNA, the CDR3 is TGCGCCAGCAGCGGCCCGGGGAACACCGGGGAGCTGTTTTTT. The entire variable domain, with the rest obtained from reference TRBV5-1 and TRBJ2-2, is as follows: KAGVTQTPRYLIKTRGQQVTLSCSPISGHRSVSWYQQTPGQGLQFLFEYFSETQRNKGNFPGRFSGRQFSNSRSEMNVSTLELGDSALYLCASSGPGNTGELFFGEGSRLTVL.

The chain is built from TRBV18 and TRBJ2-1; 11 bases match TRBD1. V was pared by 2 bases and J by 2 bases, with 8 bases of the junction left unmatched. Germline loops: CDR1 KGHSH, CDR2 LQKENI. The CDR3 spans 18 residues. As DNA, the CDR3 is TGTGCCAGCTCACCAGTTTCTTTGGGACAGGGGGCCTACAATGAGCAGTTCTTC. It yields the protein CASSPVSLGQGAYNEQFF.